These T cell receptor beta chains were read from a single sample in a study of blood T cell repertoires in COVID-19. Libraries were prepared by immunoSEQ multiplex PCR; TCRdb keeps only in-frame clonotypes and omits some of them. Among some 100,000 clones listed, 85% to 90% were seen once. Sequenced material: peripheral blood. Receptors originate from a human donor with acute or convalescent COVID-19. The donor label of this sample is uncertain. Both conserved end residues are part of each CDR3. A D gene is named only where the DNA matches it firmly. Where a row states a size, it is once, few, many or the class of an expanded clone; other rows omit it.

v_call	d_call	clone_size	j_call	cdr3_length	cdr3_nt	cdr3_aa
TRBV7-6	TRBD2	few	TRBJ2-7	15	TGTGCCAGCCAGTCTCTAGCGGGAGGTCACTACGAGCAGTACTTC	CASQSLAGGHYEQYF
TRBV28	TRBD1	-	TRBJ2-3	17	TGTGCCAGCAGCTCAATCCTCAACAGGGGCTACACAGATACGCAGTATTTT	CASSSILNRGYTDTQYF
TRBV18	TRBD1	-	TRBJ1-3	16	TGTGCCAGCTCACCAGGACAGGGGGCGCAAGGAAACACCATATATTTT	CASSPGQGAQGNTIYF
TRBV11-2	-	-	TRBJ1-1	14	TGTGCCAGCAGCTTAGATCGCAGGGAATCTGAAGCTTTCTTT	CASSLDRRESEAFF
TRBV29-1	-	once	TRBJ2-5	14	TGCAGCGTTGCGCAGGGGCTTTGGGGGGAGACCCAGTACTTC	CSVAQGLWGETQYF
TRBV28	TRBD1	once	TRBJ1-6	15	TGTGCCAGCAGTTTAGGACAGGCAAGAAATTCACCCCTCCACTTT	CASSLGQARNSPLHF
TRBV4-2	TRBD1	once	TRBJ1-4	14	TGTGCCAGCAGCCACAGACAGGGGGGGGAAAAACTGTTTTTT	CASSHRQGGEKLFF
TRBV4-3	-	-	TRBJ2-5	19	TGCGCCAGCAGCCAGGCGAGTGTCCTCCAAGCGTTCGGCCAAGAGACCCAGTACTTC	CASSQASVLQAFGQETQYF
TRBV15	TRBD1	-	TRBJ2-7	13	TGTGCCACCAGCCTGGACAGGACCTACGAGCAGTACTTC	CATSLDRTYEQYF
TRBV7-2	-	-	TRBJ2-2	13	TGTGCCAGCAGCGGAGCATGGGCCGGGGAGCTGTTTTTT	CASSGAWAGELFF
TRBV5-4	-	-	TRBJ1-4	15	TGTGCCAGCAGCTTCGACGCGGCAACTAATGAAAAACTGTTTTTT	CASSFDAATNEKLFF
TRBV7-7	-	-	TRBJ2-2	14	TGTGCCAGCAGCCGGACCGCAGGGATCGGGGAGCTGTTTTTT	CASSRTAGIGELFF
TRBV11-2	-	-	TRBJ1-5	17	TGTGCCAGCAGCTTAGAAAACATGGAGTCTAGCAATCAGCCCCAGCATTTT	CASSLENMESSNQPQHF
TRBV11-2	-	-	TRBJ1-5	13	TGTGCCAGCAGCTTAATACAGAATCAGCCCCAGCATTTT	CASSLIQNQPQHF
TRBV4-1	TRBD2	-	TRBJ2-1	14	TGCGCCAGCAGCGGGGAGGGGACCTACAATGAGCAGTTCTTC	CASSGEGTYNEQFF
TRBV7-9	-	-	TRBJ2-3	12	TGTGCCAGCAACATAGGACACGATACGCAGTATTTT	CASNIGHDTQYF
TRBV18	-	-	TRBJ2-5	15	TGTGCCAGCTCAAGCATGGGAGCGAACCAAGAGACCCAGTACTTC	CASSSMGANQETQYF
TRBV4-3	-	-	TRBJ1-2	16	TGCGCCAGCAGCCCCCAACGCCCCCGCGGGGACTATGGCTACACCTTC	CASSPQRPRGDYGYTF
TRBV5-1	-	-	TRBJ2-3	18	TGCGCCAGCAGCTTGGTCCCAAATCGCCCCGGTGTGGCAGATACGCAGTATTTT	CASSLVPNRPGVADTQYF
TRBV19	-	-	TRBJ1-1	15	TGTGCCAGTAGTATAGAGGGCCAGCTGAACACTGAAGCTTTCTTT	CASSIEGQLNTEAFF
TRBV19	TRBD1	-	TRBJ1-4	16	TGTGCCAGTAGTACCCCCGGACAGGGTGGGGAGGAAAAACTGTTTTTT	CASSTPGQGGEEKLFF
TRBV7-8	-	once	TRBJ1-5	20	TGTGCCAGCAGCTTAGAGATCTGGCGGGGAGGGACAACGATTTATCAGCCCCAGCATTTT	CASSLEIWRGGTTIYQPQHF
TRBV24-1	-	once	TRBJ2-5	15	TGTGCCACCAGTGATCAGGGTAGCGGCCAAGAGACCCAGTACTTC	CATSDQGSGQETQYF
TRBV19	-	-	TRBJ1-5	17	TGTGCCAGTAGTATGGGCAGGGTACATGGGGGCAATCAGCCCCAGCATTTT	CASSMGRVHGGNQPQHF
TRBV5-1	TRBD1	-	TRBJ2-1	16	TGCGCCAGCAGCTTGGCGCCGGACAGGCAATACAATGAGCAGTTCTTC	CASSLAPDRQYNEQFF
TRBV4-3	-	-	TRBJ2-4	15	TGCGCCAGCAGCCAAGAATGGCAACCTGAAAACATTCAGTACTTC	CASSQEWQPENIQYF
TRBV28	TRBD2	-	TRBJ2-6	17	TGTGCCAGCAGTAGTTATTTTACTAGCGCTGGGGCCAACGTCCTGACTTTC	CASSSYFTSAGANVLTF
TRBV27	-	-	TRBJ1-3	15	TGTGCCAGCAGTGGGCGGGGGGTGGAAGGAAACACCATATATTTT	CASSGRGVEGNTIYF